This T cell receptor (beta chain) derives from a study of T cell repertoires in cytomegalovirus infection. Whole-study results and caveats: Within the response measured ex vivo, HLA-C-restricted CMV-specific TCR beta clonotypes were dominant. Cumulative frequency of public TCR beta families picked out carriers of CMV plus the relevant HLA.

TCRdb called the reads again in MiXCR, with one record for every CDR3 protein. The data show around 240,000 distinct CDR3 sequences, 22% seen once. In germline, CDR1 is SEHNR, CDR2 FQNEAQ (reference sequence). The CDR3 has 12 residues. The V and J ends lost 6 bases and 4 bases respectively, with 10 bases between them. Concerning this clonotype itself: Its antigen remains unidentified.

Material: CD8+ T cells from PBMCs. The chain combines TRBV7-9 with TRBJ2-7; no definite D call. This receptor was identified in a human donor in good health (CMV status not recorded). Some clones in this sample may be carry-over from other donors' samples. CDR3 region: CASRLGNYEQYF. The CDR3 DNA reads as TGTGCCAGCAGGTTGGGGAATTACGAGCAGTACTTC.